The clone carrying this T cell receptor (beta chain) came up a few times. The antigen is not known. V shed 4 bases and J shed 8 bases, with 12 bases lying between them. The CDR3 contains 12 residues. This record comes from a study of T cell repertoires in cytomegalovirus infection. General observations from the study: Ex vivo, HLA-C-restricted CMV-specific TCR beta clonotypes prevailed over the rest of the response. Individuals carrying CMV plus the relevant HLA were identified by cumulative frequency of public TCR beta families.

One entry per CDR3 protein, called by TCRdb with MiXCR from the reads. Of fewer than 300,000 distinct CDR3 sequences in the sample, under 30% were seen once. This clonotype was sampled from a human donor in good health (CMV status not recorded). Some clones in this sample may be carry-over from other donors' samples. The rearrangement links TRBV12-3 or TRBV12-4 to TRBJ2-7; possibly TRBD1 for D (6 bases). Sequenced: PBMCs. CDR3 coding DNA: TGTGCCAGCAGTTCACAGGGAATCAAGCAGTACTTC. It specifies CASSSQGIKQYF.